This T cell receptor beta chain was captured in a study of T cell changes during pregnancy in multiple sclerosis. Profiling relied on immunoSEQ multiplex PCR, and the TCRdb table lists in-frame clones only, not all of them. The table includes tens of thousands of clones, approximately 92% detected once. This specimen was peripheral blood, taken in the third trimester of pregnancy. The origin of this receptor is a female donor in good health, enrolled as a control in a pregnancy study.

In nucleotides, the CDR3 is TGTGCCAGCAGCCAAGTCCCACAGGGAAACTATGGCTACACCTTC. It is translated as CASSQVPQGNYGYTF. The gene calls are TRBV4-2 and TRBJ1-2; D is perhaps TRBD1 (6 bases). The CDR3 sequence is 15 residues long. CDR1 and CDR2 from the germline V gene are LGHNA and YNFKEQ. Between the trimmed V and J ends, which lost 1 base and 2 bases, there was a span of 11 bases.